Listed here are 13 T cell receptor beta chains from one sample, sequenced in a study of OX40 agonist ivuxolimab in advanced cancers. The assay was immunoSEQ multiplex PCR, and TCRdb's table has in-frame clones only and misses some. The profile shows around 83,000 clones, around 90% of them singletons. The sample here was CD4+ or CD8+ T cells sorted from blood, taken in a trial of the OX40 agonist ivuxolimab. The receptors were gathered from an adult with an advanced solid tumor such as melanoma, head and neck, liver or kidney cancer.

This rearrangement joins TRBV6-6 to TRBJ2-3; 8 bases are shared with TRBD2. This CDR3 comprises 14 residues. Germline V gene lookup returns CDR1 MNHNY and CDR2 SVGAGI (reference sequence). Losses at the gene ends were 4 bases for V and 6 bases for J; bases not matched to a gene: 6. CDR3 region: CASSFASGSDTQYF. In DNA form, the CDR3 reads TGTGCCAGCAGTTTTGCTAGCGGGTCGGATACGCAGTATTTT.

This chain links TRBV11-3 with TRBJ2-1, with D possibly being TRBD1 (5 bases). Germline CDR1 and CDR2: SGHNT and YENEEA. CDR3 size: 14 residues. The V and J ends lost 5 bases and 5 bases respectively, with 13 bases between them. CDR3 nucleotide sequence: TGTGCCAGCAGCGACGGCAGGGTCCACAATGAGCAGTTCTTC. Translating gives CASSDGRVHNEQFF. Drawing the rest from reference TRBV11-3 and TRBJ2-1, the complete variable domain is EAGVVQSPRYKIIEKKQPVAFWCNPISGHNTLYWYLQNLGQGPELLIRYENEEAVDDSQLPKDRFSAERLKGVDSTLKIQPAELGDSAVYLCASSDGRVHNEQFFGPGTRLTVL.

The chain uses TRBV6-6 and TRBJ2-1, with D tentatively TRBD1 (5 bases). Trimming took 6 bases from V and 8 from J, leaving 8 bases between them. Germline CDR1 MNHNY, CDR2 SVGAGI (reference sequence). The CDR3 contains 11 residues. The CDR3 DNA sequence: TGTGCCAGCAGGGGGCTAGATGAGCAGTTCTTC. Its translation is CASRGLDEQFF.

This chain links TRBV5-1 with TRBJ1-2; 9 nucleotides align to TRBD1. The germline V gene has CDR1 SGHRS and CDR2 YFSETQ. V shed 6 bases, J shed 6 bases, and the junction held 6 bases outside the gene matches. There are 13 residues in the CDR3. The CDR3 DNA is TGCGCCAGCACCCTGGACAGGGGAAATGGCTACACCTTC. Residues: CASTLDRGNGYTF.

V gene TRBV7-5 combines with J gene TRBJ2-7; TRBD2, the D gene given by the table, was not confirmed from the DNA. TRBV7-5 is a documented pseudogene. The CDR3 sequence is 16 residues long. CDR3 nucleotide sequence: TGTGTCAGAAGAGGGGGAGGGAGCCCCCTAACACGGGAGCAGTACTTC. Translating gives CVRRGGGSPLTREQYF.

This clone appeared once. The V gene is TRBV7-2, the J gene TRBJ1-1, with a possible D match to TRBD1 (5 bases). Trimming shortened V by 4 bases and J by 4 bases, and 16 bases separated the two germline ends. There are 15 residues in the CDR3. Germline loops: CDR1 SGHTA, CDR2 FQGNSA. The CDR3 spells CASSYTFGGVTEAFF. For the CDR3, the DNA is TGTGCCAGCAGCTATACATTCGGGGGGGTCACTGAAGCTTTCTTT.

This sequence joins TRBV30 and TRBJ2-7; 7 bases match TRBD1. The CDR3 has 13 amino acids. Per germline, CDR1 GTSNPN and CDR2 SVGIG (reference sequence). The V gene end was trimmed by 2 bases and the J gene end by 4 bases; junction bases not matched to a gene: 5. The CDR3 region is CAWSKGGRYEQYF. In DNA, the CDR3 is TGTGCCTGGAGTAAAGGGGGCCGGTACGAGCAGTACTTC.

This clone is a singleton in its sample. The chain uses TRBV28 and TRBJ2-5; 9 bases match TRBD1. CDR1 is MDHEN and CDR2 is SYDVKM in the germline V gene. With V trimmed by 4 bases and J by 11 bases, 11 bases remained unmatched. The length of the CDR3 is 14 residues. The CDR3 sequence is CASSSWDRVQGQYF. CDR3 sequence (DNA): TGTGCCAGCAGTTCCTGGGACAGGGTGCAAGGGCAGTACTTC.

V is TRBV6-4 and J is TRBJ2-1; D call uncertain. Trimming pared 4 bases from V and 8 bases from J, leaving 12 bases between. The V gene's germline CDR1 is MRHNA and CDR2 SNTAGT. CDR3 size: 13 residues. CDR3 region: CASSAPGKDEQFF. The CDR3 nucleotides read TGTGCCAGCAGTGCGCCAGGCAAGGATGAGCAGTTCTTC.

V and J are TRBV7-6 and TRBJ2-1, with D possibly matching TRBD1 (5 bases). The CDR3 runs 13 residues. Germline V gene lookup returns CDR1 SGHVS and CDR2 FNYEAQ. V was shortened by 1 base and J by 5 bases, with 6 bases between the two germline ends. CDR3 bases: TGTGCCAGCAGCTTAGGACAGAACAATGAGCAGTTCTTC. Translated, it gives CASSLGQNNEQFF.

The DNA for the CDR3 is TGCAGTGCAACGGCAGGGGGCACGCAGTATTTT. Translated: CSATAGGTQYF. The J gene is TRBJ2-3, the V gene TRBV20-1, with TRBD1 matching over 8 bases. Per the germline V gene, CDR1 is DFQATT and CDR2 is SNEGSKA (reference sequence). J lost 9 bases, V lost 6 bases, and 5 bases had no gene match. The CDR3 loop spans 11 amino acids.

This chain connects TRBV18 to TRBJ1-4, with TRBD1 matching 10 bases. Germline loops: CDR1 KGHSH, CDR2 LQKENI. The CDR3 runs 15 residues. Trimming removed 1 base from V and 8 bases from J; junction bases left unmatched: 4. The CDR3 region is CASSPRTGGDEKLFF. The DNA for the CDR3 is TGTGCCAGCTCACCACGGACAGGGGGAGACGAAAAACTGTTTTTT.

This clone was picked up one time. One end of the junction does not line up with germline, which may come from a read error. The chain recombines TRBV5-8 with TRBJ2-1, with TRBD2 identical over 11 bases. CDR1 is SGHTS and CDR2 is YDEGEE in the germline V gene. The CDR3 contains 15 residues. This CDR3 reads CASSLALAGGFEQFF. CDR3 sequence (DNA): TGCGCCAGCAGCTTGGCCCTAGCGGGAGGATTTGAGCAGTTCTTC. The variable domain in full, completed from reference TRBV5-8 and TRBJ2-1, reads EAGVTQSPTHLIKTRGQQATLRCSPISGHTSVYWYQQALGLGLQFLLWYDEGEERNRGNFPPRFSGRQFPNYSSELNVNALELEDSALYLCASSLALAGGFEQFFGPGTRLTVL.